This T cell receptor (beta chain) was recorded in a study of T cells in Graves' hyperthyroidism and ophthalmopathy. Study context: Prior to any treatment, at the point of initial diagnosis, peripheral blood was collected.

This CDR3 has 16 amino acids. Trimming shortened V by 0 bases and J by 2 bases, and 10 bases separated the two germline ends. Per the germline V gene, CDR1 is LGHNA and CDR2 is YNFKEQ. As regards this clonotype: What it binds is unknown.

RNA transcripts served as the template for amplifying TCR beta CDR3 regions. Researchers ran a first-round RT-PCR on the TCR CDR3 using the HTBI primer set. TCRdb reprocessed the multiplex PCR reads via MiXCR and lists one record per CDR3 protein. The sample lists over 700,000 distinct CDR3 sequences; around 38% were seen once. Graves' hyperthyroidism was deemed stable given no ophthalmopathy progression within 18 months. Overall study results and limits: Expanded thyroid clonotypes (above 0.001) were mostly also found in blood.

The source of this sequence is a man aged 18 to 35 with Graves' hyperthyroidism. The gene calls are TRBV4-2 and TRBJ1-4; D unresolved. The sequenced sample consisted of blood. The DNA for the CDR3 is TGTGCCAGCAGCCAAGATGGTAGGGCTACTAATGAAAAACTGTTTTTT. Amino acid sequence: CASSQDGRATNEKLFF.